The 13 T cell receptor beta chains below come from one sample, sequenced in a study of monozygotic twins with inflammatory bowel disease. TCRdb re-called the 5' RACE reads and gives one entry per CDR3 protein, without DNA. Its table lists just under 45,000 distinct CDR3 sequences. Sequencing was carried out using blood. All receptors derive from a human donor with ulcerative colitis or Crohn's disease, or a healthy co-twin of an affected twin (not recorded which).

The chain couples TRBV9 to TRBJ2-5. This CDR3 has 14 amino acids. Germline CDR1 is SGDLS and CDR2 is YYNGEE. CDR3 protein: CASSVSQVVETQYF.

The chain is built from TRBV7-6 and TRBJ2-3. The germline V gene encodes CDR1 SGHVS and CDR2 FNYEAQ. The CDR3 totals 14 residues. The CDR3 sequence is CASSLGLDTDTQYF.

The chain joins TRBV15 to TRBJ1-2; the TRBD1 assignment by TCRdb is unverifiable without DNA. Germline assignment: CDR1 LNHNV and CDR2 YYDKDF (reference sequence). The CDR3 loop spans 17 amino acids. The CDR3 loop reads CATSREPGQGALYGYTF. The whole variable domain, remainder taken from reference TRBV15 and TRBJ1-2, is DAMVIQNPRYQVTQFGKPVTLSCSQTLNHNVMYWYQQKSSQAPKLLFHYYDKDFNNEADTPDNFQSRRPNTSFCFLDIRSPGLGDTAMYLCATSREPGQGALYGYTFGSGTRLTVV.

V is TRBV20-1 and J is TRBJ2-7. Germline V gene data show CDR1 as DFQATT and CDR2 as SNEGSKA (reference sequence). The CDR3 totals 11 residues. The CDR3 protein is CSTRLDYEQYF.

The genes are TRBV7-2 and TRBJ1-1; TCRdb outputs TRBD1, but without DNA this stays unchecked. The CDR3 is made up of 14 amino acids. Germline loops: CDR1 SGHTA, CDR2 FQGNSA. The chain's CDR3 is CASRSGTPNTEAFF.

The CDR3 sequence: CASSDVMLGGGSFTDTQYF. The chain has TRBV5-1 and TRBJ2-3; the TRBD2 assignment by TCRdb is unverifiable without DNA. CDR3 length: 19 amino acids. In germline, CDR1 is SGHRS, CDR2 YFSETQ.

This sequence joins TRBV18 and TRBJ1-3. The CDR3 length is 15 residues. Per germline, CDR1 KGHSH and CDR2 LQKENI. The CDR3 sequence: CASSPETASGNTIYF.

The chain is built from TRBV15 and TRBJ2-3; TCRdb outputs TRBD1, but without DNA this stays unchecked. There are 16 residues in the CDR3. Germline V CDR1 and CDR2: LNHNV, YYDKDF (reference sequence). The CDR3 sequence: CATSRDGRRGPDTQYF.

The chain has TRBV7-9 and TRBJ1-4; TCRdb calls TRBD1, which cannot be checked without DNA. The CDR3 is 15 amino acids. Germline lookup yields CDR1 SEHNR and CDR2 FQNEAQ (reference sequence). The CDR3 region is CASSLMTGYNEKLFF.

The gene calls are TRBV19 and TRBJ2-2; the TCRdb D gene call, TRBD1, has no DNA to confirm it. The CDR3 runs 15 residues. Germline V gene data show CDR1 as LNHDA and CDR2 as SQIVND (reference sequence). CDR3 in amino acids: CASSKGQPGTGELFF.

The genes are TRBV27 and TRBJ1-5; the D call from TCRdb, TRBD1, cannot be confirmed without DNA. The CDR3 sequence is 16 residues long. CDR1 and CDR2 (germline): MNHEY, SMNVEV (reference sequence). The chain's CDR3 is CASSSTPESGYQPQHF.

This chain connects TRBV10-3 to TRBJ2-2; without DNA, the TCRdb call of TRBD2 cannot be checked. The germline gives CDR1 ENHRY, CDR2 SYGVKD. This CDR3 is built from 16 residues. CDR3 sequence: CAISGLRAGAVGELFF.

Considering frequency, this clonotype is medium-sized (0.01 to 0.1%). The chain carries TRBV5-6 and TRBJ2-7; TCRdb calls TRBD2, which cannot be checked without DNA. Germline lookup yields CDR1 SGHDT and CDR2 YYEEEE. The CDR3 length is 16 residues. CDR3 amino acids: CASSSTGTEGSYEQYF.